These 10 T cell receptor beta chains came from one sample sequenced in a study of radiotherapy plus CTLA-4 blockade in lung cancer. Some clones are missing from TCRdb's copy, which holds only in-frame ones; the method was immunoSEQ multiplex PCR. The sample has about 51,000 clones; about four fifths are singletons. The sequences come from peripheral blood, collected from a patient treated with radiotherapy plus ipilimumab. The receptors shown here come from a human donor with non-small cell lung cancer who had a complete response to radiotherapy plus ipilimumab.

The rearrangement joins TRBV19 to TRBJ2-2, with 10 bases matching TRBD2. This CDR3 is built from 15 residues. Germline V gene lookup returns CDR1 LNHDA and CDR2 SQIVND (reference sequence). V lost 5 bases, J lost 6 bases, and 6 bases stayed unmatched. The CDR3 reads CASSSAGGTAGELFF. The CDR3 DNA follows: TGTGCCAGTAGTTCAGCGGGAGGGACGGCCGGGGAGCTGTTTTTT.

This clone has a handful of counts. This chain uses TRBV7-8 with TRBJ1-6; 9 bases line up with TRBD1. Germline values: CDR1 SGHVS, CDR2 FQNEAQ. The CDR3 is 17 residues long. J gave up 7 bases and V 5 bases, and 12 bases lay outside the gene matches. The CDR3 bases are TGTGCCAGCAGCCCCAGAGGAGGACAGGGGCAAAATTCACCCCTCCACTTT. Its protein is CASSPRGGQGQNSPLHF.

V usage is TRBV30 and J usage is TRBJ2-3; tentatively, D is TRBD2 (5 bases). This CDR3 has 12 residues. With 5 bases removed from V and 6 bases from J, the gap between germline ends came to 12 bases. Germline CDR1 is GTSNPN and CDR2 is SVGIG (reference sequence). CDR3 protein: CAWGRVGDTQYF. As DNA, the CDR3 is TGTGCCTGGGGGCGGGTCGGTGATACGCAGTATTTT. The entire variable domain, with the rest obtained from reference TRBV30 and TRBJ2-3, is as follows: SQTIHQWPATLVQPVGSPLSLECTVEGTSNPNLYWYRQAAGRGLQLLFYSVGIGQISSEVPQNLSASRPQDRQFILSSKKLLLSDSGFYLCAWGRVGDTQYFGPGTRLTVL.

In this sample, this clone turned up a few times. CDR3 in DNA: TGTGCCACCAGCAGAGATTTCTCAGTGGGCAATGGCTACACCTTC. Amino acid sequence: CATSRDFSVGNGYTF. V is TRBV15 and J is TRBJ1-2; D is undetermined. V gave up 0 bases and J gave up 6 bases, with 14 bases separating them. The CDR3 length is 15 residues. Per germline, CDR1 LNHNV and CDR2 YYDKDF (reference sequence).

The chain couples TRBV13 to TRBJ1-5, with 9 bases fitting TRBD1. The CDR3 length is 17 residues. The V gene end was trimmed by 6 bases and the J gene end by 4 bases; junction bases not matched to a gene: 13. CDR1 is PRHDT and CDR2 is FYEKMQ in the germline V gene (reference sequence). This CDR3 is CASSYTGGTGLNQPQHF. CDR3 sequence (DNA): TGTGCCAGCAGTTATACCGGTGGGACAGGGCTTAATCAGCCCCAGCATTTT.

The chain employs TRBV20-1 and TRBJ1-2, with TRBD1 as a possible D gene (6 bases). Germline CDR1 is DFQATT and CDR2 is SNEGSKA (reference sequence). The CDR3 loop spans 11 amino acids. The ends were cut back, 2 bases at V and 7 bases at J, with 8 bases in the middle. CDR3 sequence reads: CSARTGSGYTF. DNA of the CDR3: TGCAGTGCTAGAACAGGGTCTGGCTACACCTTC.

The rearrangement joins TRBV6-5 to TRBJ1-2; 7 bases fit TRBD1. The CDR3 has 14 residues. Germline V gene sequence: CDR1 MNHEY, CDR2 SVGAGI. V lost 4 bases and J lost 3; bases outside the gene matches: 5. Here the CDR3 DNA reads TGTGCCAGCAGTTCCGACAGGGATGACTATGGCTACACCTTC. Amino acids: CASSSDRDDYGYTF.

The chain carries TRBV5-1 and TRBJ2-7, with D maybe TRBD1 (6 bases). Germline CDR1 is SGHRS and CDR2 is YFSETQ. V gave up 3 bases and J gave up 4 bases, with 8 bases separating them. The CDR3 loop spans 12 amino acids. The CDR3 DNA is TGCGCCAGCAGCTGGGACATTTACGAGCAGTACTTC. Translating it yields CASSWDIYEQYF.

Here the CDR3 DNA reads TGTGCCAGCTCCCAAGCGGGGCACCCCACTTACGAGCAGTACGTC. This sequence encodes CASSQAGHPTYEQYV. The chain joins TRBV18 to TRBJ2-7; 7 bases match TRBD2. Looked up from germline, CDR1 is KGHSH and CDR2 is LQKENI. The CDR3 has 15 amino acids. Trimming took 6 bases from V and 4 from J; bases not matched to a gene: 12.

The rearrangement uses TRBV5-6 and TRBJ2-3; D is undetermined. The CDR3 contains 15 residues. V was trimmed by 2 bases and J by 4 bases, leaving 14 bases between them. Per the germline V gene, CDR1 is SGHDT and CDR2 is YYEEEE. The DNA of the CDR3 is TGTGCCAGCAGCTTCCACCTAGGAAGCGCAGATACGCAGTATTTT. It specifies CASSFHLGSADTQYF.